The sequence of this T cell receptor (beta chain) was determined in a study of control samples from healthy donors and cancer patients. Trimming took 1 base from V and 7 from J; bases not matched to a gene: 7. CDR3 length: 15 amino acids. Germline V gene data show CDR1 as SGHNT and CDR2 as YENEEA. Clones were read by immunoSEQ multiplex PCR, and TCRdb kept only the in-frame ones, dropping some. The sample gives under 100,000 clones, approximately 91% of which show up once; over 8.5% is in the top ten. Input material: PBMCs. This chain connects TRBV11-3 to TRBJ2-1; TRBD2 aligns across 7 bases. The clonotype comes from a woman aged 45 to 65 with colorectal cancer. The CDR3 DNA reads TGTGCCAGCAGCTTAGCGCGGGGGTCAGGGAATGAGCAGTTCTTC. It is translated as CASSLARGSGNEQFF. Full variable domain (rest looked up from reference TRBV11-3 and TRBJ2-1): EAGVVQSPRYKIIEKKQPVAFWCNPISGHNTLYWYLQNLGQGPELLIRYENEEAVDDSQLPKDRFSAERLKGVDSTLKIQPAELGDSAVYLCASSLARGSGNEQFFGPGTRLTVL.